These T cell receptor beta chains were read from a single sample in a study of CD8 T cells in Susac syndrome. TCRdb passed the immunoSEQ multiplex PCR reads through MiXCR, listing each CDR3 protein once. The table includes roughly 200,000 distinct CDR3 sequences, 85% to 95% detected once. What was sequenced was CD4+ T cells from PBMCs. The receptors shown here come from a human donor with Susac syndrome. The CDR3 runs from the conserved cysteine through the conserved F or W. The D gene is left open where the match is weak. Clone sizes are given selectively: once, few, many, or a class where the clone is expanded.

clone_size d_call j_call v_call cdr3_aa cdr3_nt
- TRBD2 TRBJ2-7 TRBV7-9 CASSWGLAGALYEQYF TGTGCCAGCAGCTGGGGACTAGCGGGAGCATTATACGAGCAGTACTTC
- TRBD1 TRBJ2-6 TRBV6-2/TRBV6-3 CASRPPPGQGVSGPNVLTF TGTGCCAGCAGACCGCCCCCGGGACAGGGTGTATCTGGGCCCAACGTCCTGACTTTC
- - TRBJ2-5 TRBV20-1 CSASRRAIKRTQYF TGCAGTGCTAGTCGCAGGGCCATCAAGAGGACCCAGTACTTC
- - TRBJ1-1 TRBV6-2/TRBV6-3 CASSYRQYTEAFF TGTGCCAGCAGTTATAGACAATACACTGAAGCTTTCTTT
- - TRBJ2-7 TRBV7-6 CASSFRYRSTYEQYF TGTGCCAGCAGCTTCCGCTACAGGAGCACCTACGAGCAGTACTTC
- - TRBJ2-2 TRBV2 CASTDQGATVTGELFF TGTGCCAGCACCGACCAGGGCGCAACGGTTACCGGGGAGCTGTTTTTT
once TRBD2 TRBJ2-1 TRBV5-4 CASSFRLAGTNEQFF TGTGCCAGCAGCTTCCGGCTAGCGGGAACCAATGAGCAGTTCTTC
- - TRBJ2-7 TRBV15 CATSPGAGGYEQYF TGTGCCACCAGCCCGGGGGCAGGGGGCTACGAGCAGTACTTC
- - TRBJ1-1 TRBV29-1 CSVNVQGFWTEAFF TGCAGCGTTAATGTTCAGGGATTTTGGACTGAAGCTTTCTTT
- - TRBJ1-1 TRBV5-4 CASSSVGTEAFF TGTGCCAGCAGCTCGGTGGGGACTGAAGCTTTCTTT
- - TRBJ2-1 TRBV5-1 CASSLWDFNNEQFF TGCGCCAGCAGCTTGTGGGACTTCAACAATGAGCAGTTCTTC
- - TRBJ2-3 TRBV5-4 CASSPPGALDTQYF TGTGCCAGCAGCCCGCCCGGGGCCCTAGATACGCAGTATTTT
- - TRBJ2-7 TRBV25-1 CASSEYRRGEQYF TGTGCCAGCAGTGAATACCGACGAGGGGAGCAGTACTTC
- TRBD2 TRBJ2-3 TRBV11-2 CASSLFPTSGSGEDTQYF TGTGCCAGCAGCTTATTCCCCACTAGCGGGAGTGGTGAAGATACGCAGTATTTT
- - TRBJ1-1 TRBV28 CASIEGGDTEAFF TGTGCCAGCATCGAGGGAGGAGACACTGAAGCTTTCTTT
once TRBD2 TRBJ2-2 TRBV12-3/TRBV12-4 CASSHPSGRRTGELFF TGTGCCAGCAGCCACCCTAGCGGGAGGCGCACCGGGGAGCTGTTTTTT
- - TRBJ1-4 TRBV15 CATSRDVGVREKLFF TGTGCCACCAGCAGAGATGTAGGGGTCCGGGAAAAACTGTTTTTT
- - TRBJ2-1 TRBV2 CASSAASYNEQFF TGTGCCAGCAGTGCCGCGTCCTACAATGAGCAGTTCTTC
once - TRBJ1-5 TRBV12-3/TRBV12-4 CASRARRGGDQPQHF TGTGCCAGCAGGGCTCGCCGAGGGGGGGATCAGCCCCAGCATTTT
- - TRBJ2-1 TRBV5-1 CASSLGESRGHSYNEQFF TGCGCCAGCAGCTTGGGAGAGTCCCGAGGGCATTCCTACAATGAGCAGTTCTTC
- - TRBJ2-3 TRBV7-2 CASRHASGRDTQYF TGTGCCAGCAGGCACGCCAGCGGACGGGATACGCAGTATTTT
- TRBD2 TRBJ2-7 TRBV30 CAWGQQAGVEQYF TGTGCCTGGGGACAGCAAGCGGGGGTTGAGCAGTACTTC
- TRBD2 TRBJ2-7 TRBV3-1 CASSPTGRGPGYEQYF TGTGCCAGCAGCCCCACGGGGAGGGGACCAGGCTACGAGCAGTACTTC
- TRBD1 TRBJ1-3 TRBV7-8 CASSHRQGASGNTIYF TGTGCCAGCAGCCATAGACAGGGGGCGTCTGGAAACACCATATATTTT
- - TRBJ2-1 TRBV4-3 CASSQRFAGAPYNEQFF TGCGCCAGCAGCCAACGTTTTGCGGGGGCACCCTACAATGAGCAGTTCTTC
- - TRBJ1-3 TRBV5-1 CASSLAASGNTIYF TGCGCCAGCAGCTTGGCGGCCTCTGGAAACACCATATATTTT
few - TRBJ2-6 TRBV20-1 CSASGRTGANVLTF TGCAGTGCTTCGGGGAGAACTGGGGCCAACGTCCTGACTTTC
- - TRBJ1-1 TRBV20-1 CSASDAGQQNTEAFF TGCAGTGCTAGTGATGCTGGTCAGCAGAACACTGAAGCTTTCTTT
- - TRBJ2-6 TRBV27 CASSLSRLRNGGANVLTF TGTGCCAGCAGTTTATCTAGACTTCGAAACGGTGGGGCCAACGTCCTGACTTTC
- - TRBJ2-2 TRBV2 CASSDENTGELFF TGTGCCAGCAGTGACGAAAACACCGGGGAGCTGTTTTTT
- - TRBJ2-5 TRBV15 CATSRTKETQYF TGTGCCACCAGCAGGACAAAAGAGACCCAGTACTTC
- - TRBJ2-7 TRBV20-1 CSAGRGNHEQYF TGCAGTGCCGGGCGGGGTAACCACGAGCAGTACTTC
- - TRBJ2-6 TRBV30 CAWSVSTVGGANVLTF TGTGCCTGGAGTGTCTCTACGGTCGGTGGGGCCAACGTCCTGACTTTC
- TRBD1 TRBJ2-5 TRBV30 CAWSEWTGQETQYF TGTGCCTGGAGTGAATGGACAGGACAAGAGACCCAGTACTTC
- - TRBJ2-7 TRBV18 CASSPGRFSSYEQYF TGTGCCAGCTCACCTGGGCGGTTCAGCTCCTACGAGCAGTACTTC
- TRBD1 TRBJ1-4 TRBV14 CASSQDGTGVEKLFF TGTGCCAGCAGCCAAGACGGGACAGGGGTGGAAAAACTGTTTTTT
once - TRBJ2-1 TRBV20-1 CSAGGPSYNEQFF TGCAGTGCTGGAGGGCCTTCCTACAATGAGCAGTTCTTC
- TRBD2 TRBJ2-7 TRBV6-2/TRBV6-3 CASSYGAGGYEQYF TGTGCCAGCAGTTACGGTGCGGGAGGCTACGAGCAGTACTTC
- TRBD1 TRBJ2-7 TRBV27 CASSLSQPTGVGEQYF TGTGCCAGCAGTTTATCGCAACCCACAGGGGTCGGCGAGCAGTACTTC
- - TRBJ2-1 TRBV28 CASSLWFQRSNNEQFF TGTGCCAGCAGTTTATGGTTCCAGCGGAGTAACAATGAGCAGTTCTTC
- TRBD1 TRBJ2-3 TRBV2 CASSPTRGLKDTQYF TGTGCCAGCAGCCCAACCAGGGGGCTGAAAGATACGCAGTATTTT
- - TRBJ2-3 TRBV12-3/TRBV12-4 CASSFPSSTDTQYF TGTGCCAGCAGTTTCCCCTCTAGCACAGATACGCAGTATTTT
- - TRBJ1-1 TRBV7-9 CASSLGRGVNTEAFF TGTGCCAGCAGCTTAGGTCGGGGAGTGAACACTGAAGCTTTCTTT
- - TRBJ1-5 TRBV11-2 CASSSGINQPQHF TGTGCCAGCAGCTCAGGTATCAATCAGCCCCAGCATTTT
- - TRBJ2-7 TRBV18 CASSAIGGVSYEQYF TGTGCCAGCTCAGCGATAGGCGGGGTCTCCTACGAGCAGTACTTC
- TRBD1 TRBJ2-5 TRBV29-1 CSVVGQGETQYF TGCAGCGTTGTCGGACAGGGAGAGACCCAGTACTTC
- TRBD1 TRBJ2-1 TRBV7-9 CASSLRTGFYNEQFF TGTGCCAGCAGCCTAAGGACAGGCTTTTACAATGAGCAGTTCTTC
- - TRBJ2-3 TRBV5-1 CASSFGRGQDTQYF TGCGCCAGCAGCTTTGGGAGGGGACAAGATACGCAGTATTTT